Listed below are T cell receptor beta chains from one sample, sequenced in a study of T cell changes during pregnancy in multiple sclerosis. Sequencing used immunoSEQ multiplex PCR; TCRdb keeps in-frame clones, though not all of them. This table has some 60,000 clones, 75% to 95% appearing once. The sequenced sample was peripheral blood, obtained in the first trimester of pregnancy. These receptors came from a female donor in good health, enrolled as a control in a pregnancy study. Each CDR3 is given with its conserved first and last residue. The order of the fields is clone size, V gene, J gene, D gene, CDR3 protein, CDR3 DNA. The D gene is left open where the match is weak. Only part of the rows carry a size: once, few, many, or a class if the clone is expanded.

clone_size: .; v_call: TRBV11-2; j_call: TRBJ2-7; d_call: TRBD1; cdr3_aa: CASSLFGQGTSFTEQYF; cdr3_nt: TGTGCCAGCAGCTTATTCGGACAGGGGACCAGCTTTACCGAGCAGTACTTC
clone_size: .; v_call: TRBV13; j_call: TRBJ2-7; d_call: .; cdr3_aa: CASSLSPGRGEQYF; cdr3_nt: TGTGCCAGCAGCTTAAGCCCTGGACGGGGCGAGCAGTACTTC
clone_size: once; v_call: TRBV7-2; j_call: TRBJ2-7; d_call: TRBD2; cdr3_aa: CASSLVSGGFYEQYF; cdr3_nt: TGTGCCAGCAGCTTAGTGAGCGGGGGGTTCTACGAGCAGTACTTC
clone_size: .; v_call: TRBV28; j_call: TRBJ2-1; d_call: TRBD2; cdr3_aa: CASTALAGGSNKQFF; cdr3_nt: TGTGCCAGCACGGCGCTAGCGGGAGGTTCTAATAAGCAGTTCTTC
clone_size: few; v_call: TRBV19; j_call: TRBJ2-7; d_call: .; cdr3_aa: CASSWGQSYEQYF; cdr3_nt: TGTGCCAGTAGTTGGGGACAATCCTACGAGCAGTACTTC
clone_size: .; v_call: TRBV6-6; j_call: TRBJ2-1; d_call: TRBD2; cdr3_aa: CASSPTGLAVNEQFF; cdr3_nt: TGTGCCAGCAGCCCCACGGGACTAGCTGTAAATGAGCAGTTCTTC
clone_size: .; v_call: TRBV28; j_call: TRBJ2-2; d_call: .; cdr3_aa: CASSSQVLVTGELFF; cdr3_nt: TGTGCCAGCAGTTCCCAAGTCCTAGTCACCGGGGAGCTGTTTTTT
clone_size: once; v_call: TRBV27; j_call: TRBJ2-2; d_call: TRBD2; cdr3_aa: CASSPLAGGNTGELFF; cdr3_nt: TGTGCCAGCAGTCCACTAGCGGGAGGAAACACCGGGGAGCTGTTTTTT
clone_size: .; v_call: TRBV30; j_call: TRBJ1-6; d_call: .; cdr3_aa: CASLGASAMGNSPLHF; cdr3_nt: TGTGCCTCGTTGGGGGCTTCAGCTATGGGTAATTCACCCCTCCACTTT
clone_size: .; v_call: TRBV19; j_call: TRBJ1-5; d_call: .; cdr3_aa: CATTGTGGVHQPQHF; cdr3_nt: TGTGCCACCACGGGGACCGGAGGGGTCCATCAGCCCCAGCATTTT
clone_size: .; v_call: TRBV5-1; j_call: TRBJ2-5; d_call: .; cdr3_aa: CASSIDVEETQYF; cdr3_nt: TGCGCCAGCAGCATAGACGTGGAGGAGACCCAGTACTTC
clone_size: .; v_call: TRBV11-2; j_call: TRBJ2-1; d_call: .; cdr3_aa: CASSPAGTEQFF; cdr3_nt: TGTGCCAGCAGCCCAGCGGGTACTGAGCAGTTCTTC
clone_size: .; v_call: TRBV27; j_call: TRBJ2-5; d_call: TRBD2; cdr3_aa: CASSLLAGLQETQYF; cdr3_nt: TGTGCCAGCAGTTTATTAGCGGGCCTCCAAGAGACCCAGTACTTC
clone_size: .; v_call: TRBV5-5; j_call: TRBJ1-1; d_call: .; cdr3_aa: CASSLIIGRNTEAFF; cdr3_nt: TGTGCCAGCAGCTTGATCATAGGGAGGAACACTGAAGCTTTCTTT
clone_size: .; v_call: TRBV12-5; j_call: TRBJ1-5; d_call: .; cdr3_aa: CASGTPSYSNQPQHF; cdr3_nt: TGTGCTAGTGGTACGCCGTCCTATAGCAATCAGCCCCAGCATTTT
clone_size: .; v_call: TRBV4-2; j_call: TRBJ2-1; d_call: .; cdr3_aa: CASSADYRSYNEQFF; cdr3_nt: TGTGCCAGCAGCGCCGACTACCGCTCCTACAATGAGCAGTTCTTC
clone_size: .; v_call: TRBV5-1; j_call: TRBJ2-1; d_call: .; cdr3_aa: CASSPTGSYNEQFF; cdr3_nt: TGCGCCAGCAGCCCGACAGGCTCCTACAATGAGCAGTTCTTC
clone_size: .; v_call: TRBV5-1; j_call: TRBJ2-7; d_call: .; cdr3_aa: CASSLGQYYEQYF; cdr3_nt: TGCGCCAGCAGCTTGGGGCAGTACTACGAGCAGTACTTC
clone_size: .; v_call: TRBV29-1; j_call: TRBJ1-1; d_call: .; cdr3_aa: CSVGAGAMNTEAFF; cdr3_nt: TGCAGCGTTGGGGCAGGGGCCATGAACACTGAAGCTTTCTTT
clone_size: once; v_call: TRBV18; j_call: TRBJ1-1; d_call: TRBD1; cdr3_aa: CASSPLGQGARGTEAFF; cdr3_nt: TGTGCCAGCTCACCACTAGGACAGGGGGCTCGGGGGACTGAAGCTTTCTTT
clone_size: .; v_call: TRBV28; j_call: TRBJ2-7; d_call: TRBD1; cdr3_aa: CASSRTGVPYEQYF; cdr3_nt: TGTGCCAGCAGTCGGACAGGGGTTCCCTACGAGCAGTACTTC
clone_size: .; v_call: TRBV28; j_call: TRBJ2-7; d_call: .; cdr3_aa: CASSPWTHYEQYF; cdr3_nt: TGTGCCAGCAGTCCTTGGACTCACTACGAGCAGTACTTC
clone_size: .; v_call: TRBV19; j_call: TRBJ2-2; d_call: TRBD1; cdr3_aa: CASSPIAGGDTGELFF; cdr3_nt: TGTGCCAGTAGTCCAATCGCAGGGGGAGACACCGGGGAGCTGTTTTTT
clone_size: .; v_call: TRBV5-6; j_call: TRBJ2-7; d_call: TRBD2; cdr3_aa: CASSPQWGGSSYEQYF; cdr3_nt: TGTGCCAGCAGCCCCCAGTGGGGGGGAAGCTCCTACGAGCAGTACTTC
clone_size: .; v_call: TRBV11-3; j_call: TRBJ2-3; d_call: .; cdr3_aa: CASSLDGETDTQYF; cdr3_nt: TGTGCCAGCAGCTTAGATGGAGAGACAGATACGCAGTATTTT
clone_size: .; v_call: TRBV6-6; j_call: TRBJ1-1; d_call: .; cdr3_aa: CASTEGVNTEAFF; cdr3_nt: TGTGCCAGCACCGAAGGGGTGAACACTGAAGCTTTCTTT
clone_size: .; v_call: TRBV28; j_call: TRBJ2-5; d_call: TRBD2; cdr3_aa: CASSFLSSGGGFETQYF; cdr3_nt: TGTGCCAGCAGTTTCCTAAGTAGCGGGGGAGGTTTCGAGACCCAGTACTTC
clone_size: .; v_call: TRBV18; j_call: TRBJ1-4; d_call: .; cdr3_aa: CASSPTEGEKLFF; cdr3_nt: TGTGCCAGCTCACCAACGGAGGGTGAAAAACTGTTTTTT
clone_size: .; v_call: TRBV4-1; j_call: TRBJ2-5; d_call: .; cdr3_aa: CASSQDPAGRIETQYF; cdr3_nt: TGCGCCAGCAGCCAAGATCCGGCGGGACGCATAGAGACCCAGTACTTC
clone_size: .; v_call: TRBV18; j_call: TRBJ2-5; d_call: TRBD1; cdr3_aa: CASSPPTGGRETQYF; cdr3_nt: TGTGCCAGCTCACCTCCAACAGGGGGCAGGGAGACCCAGTACTTC
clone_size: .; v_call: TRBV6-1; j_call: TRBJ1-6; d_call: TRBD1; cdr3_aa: CAGRGQGNSPLHF; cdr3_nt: TGTGCTGGCCGGGGACAGGGAAATTCACCCCTCCACTTT
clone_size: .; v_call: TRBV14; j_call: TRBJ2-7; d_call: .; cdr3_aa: CASSQQGYEQYF; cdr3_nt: TGTGCCAGCAGCCAACAGGGGTACGAGCAGTACTTC
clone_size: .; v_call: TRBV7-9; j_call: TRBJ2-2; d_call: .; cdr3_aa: CASRRGALNTGELFF; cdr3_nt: TGTGCCAGCCGCCGGGGGGCATTGAACACCGGGGAGCTGTTTTTT
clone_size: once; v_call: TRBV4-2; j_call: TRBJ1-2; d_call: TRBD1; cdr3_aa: CASSPEGGASNYGYTF; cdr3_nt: TGTGCCAGCAGCCCGGAAGGGGGCGCGTCTAACTATGGCTACACCTTC
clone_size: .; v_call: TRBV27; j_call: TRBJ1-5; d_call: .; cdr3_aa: CASSLTGQPQHF; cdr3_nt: TGTGCCAGCAGTTTGACGGGTCAGCCCCAGCATTTT
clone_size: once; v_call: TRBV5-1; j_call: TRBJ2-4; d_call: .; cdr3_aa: CASSLGRQIAKNIQYF; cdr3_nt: TGCGCCAGCAGCTTGGGAAGACAGATAGCCAAAAACATTCAGTACTTC
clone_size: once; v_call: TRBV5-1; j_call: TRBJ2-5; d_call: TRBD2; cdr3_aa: CASSLGSGGHQETQYF; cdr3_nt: TGCGCCAGCAGCTTGGGAAGCGGGGGGCATCAAGAGACCCAGTACTTC
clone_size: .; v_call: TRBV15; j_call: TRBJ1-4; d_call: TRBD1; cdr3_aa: CATSREQGTEKLFF; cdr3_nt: TGTGCCACCAGCAGAGAACAGGGGACTGAAAAACTGTTTTTT
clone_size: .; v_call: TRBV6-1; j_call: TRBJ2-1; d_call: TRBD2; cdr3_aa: CASTASAGGFNEQFF; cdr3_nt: TGTGCCAGCACCGCCTCGGCGGGAGGTTTTAATGAGCAGTTCTTC
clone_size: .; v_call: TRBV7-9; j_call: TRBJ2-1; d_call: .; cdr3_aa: CASSLSGTTNEQFF; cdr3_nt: TGTGCCAGCAGCTTATCGGGAACGACCAATGAGCAGTTCTTC
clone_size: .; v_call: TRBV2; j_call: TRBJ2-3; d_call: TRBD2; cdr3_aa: CASSESREGSDTQYF; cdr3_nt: TGTGCCAGCAGTGAATCGCGGGAGGGATCAGATACGCAGTATTTT